Given below is one T cell receptor (beta chain) in context. Its antigen remains unknown. This CDR3 spans 13 amino acids. The V end was cut by 5 bases, the J end by 0 bases, with 7 bases between. Germline values: CDR1 MNHEY, CDR2 SVGAGI. Profiling relied on immunoSEQ multiplex PCR, and the TCRdb table lists in-frame clones only, not all of them. The profile shows roughly 1,800,000 clones, about 95% of them singletons. As defined, naive CD8 cells were CD45RO-negative and positively selected for CCR7, with terminally differentiated effector memory CD45RA+ cells excluded. The donors, all of them Caucasian adults, lived in Nashville, Tennessee. The entry originates in a study of shared clonotypes between healthy human individuals. Study results and limitations: Non-shared clonotypes showed lower generation probabilities than clonotypes common to all four donors. Sampling involved blood alone; tissue repertoires likely differ.

The material sequenced was naive CD8+ T cells sorted from blood. The receptor was isolated from a man between 18 and 29 years old in good health. This rearrangement joins TRBV6-5 to TRBJ1-1; weak D call: TRBD1 (5 bases). The CDR3 here is CASSGDLNTEAFF. CDR3 sequence (DNA): TGTGCCAGCAGTGGGGACTTGAACACTGAAGCTTTCTTT.